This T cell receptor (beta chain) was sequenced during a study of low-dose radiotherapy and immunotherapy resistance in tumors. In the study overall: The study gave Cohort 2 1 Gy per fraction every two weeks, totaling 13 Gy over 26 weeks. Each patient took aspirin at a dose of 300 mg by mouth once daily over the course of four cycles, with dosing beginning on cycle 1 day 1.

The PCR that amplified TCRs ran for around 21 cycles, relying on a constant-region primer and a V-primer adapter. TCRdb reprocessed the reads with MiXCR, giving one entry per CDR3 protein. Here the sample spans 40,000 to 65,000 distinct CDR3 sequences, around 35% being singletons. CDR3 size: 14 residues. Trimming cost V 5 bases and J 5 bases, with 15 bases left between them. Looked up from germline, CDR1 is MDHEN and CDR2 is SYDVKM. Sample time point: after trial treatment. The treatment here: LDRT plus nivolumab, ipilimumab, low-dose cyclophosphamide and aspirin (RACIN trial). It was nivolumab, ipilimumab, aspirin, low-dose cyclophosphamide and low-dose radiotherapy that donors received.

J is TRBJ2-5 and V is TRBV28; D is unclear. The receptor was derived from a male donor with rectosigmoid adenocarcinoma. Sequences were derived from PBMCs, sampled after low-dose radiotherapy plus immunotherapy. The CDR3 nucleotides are TGTGCCAGCAGTGGCGTGAAAAGGCCCGAGACCCAGTACTTC. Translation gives CASSGVKRPETQYF. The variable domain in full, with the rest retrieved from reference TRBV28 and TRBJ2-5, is DVKVTQSSRYLVKRTGEKVFLECVQDMDHENMFWYRQDPGLGLRLIYFSYDVKMKEKGDIPEGYSVSREKKERFSLILESASTNQTSMYLCASSGVKRPETQYFGPGTRLLVL.